This entry lists 18 T cell receptor beta chains sequenced from one sample in a study of blood T cell repertoires in COVID-19. Sequencing used immunoSEQ multiplex PCR; TCRdb keeps in-frame clones, though not all of them. Counted here are about 250,000 clones, approximately 83% occurring once; the ten biggest clones make up about 9.6%. Specimen: peripheral blood. These receptor sequences come from an elderly man with acute or convalescent COVID-19.

The chain couples TRBV4-2 to TRBJ2-3; 7 bases align to TRBD1. CDR3 size: 17 residues. V was clipped by 0 bases and J by 4 bases; unmatched bases: 10. Per the germline V gene, CDR1 is LGHNA and CDR2 is YNFKEQ. The CDR3 loop is CASSQDLRGRGSDTQYF. CDR3 nucleotides: TGTGCCAGCAGCCAAGATCTCCGCGGCAGGGGGTCAGATACGCAGTATTTT.

The V call is TRBV29-1, the J call TRBJ2-7; 11 nucleotides match TRBD1. CDR1 and CDR2 from the germline V gene are SQVTM and ANQGSEA. The V gene end was trimmed by 0 bases and the J gene end by 4 bases; junction bases not matched to a gene: 5. This CDR3 is 15 amino acids long. The CDR3 DNA reads as TGCAGCGTTGAAGATCAGGACAGGGGGCAATACGAGCAGTACTTC. Residues: CSVEDQDRGQYEQYF.

The chain uses TRBV2 and TRBJ2-7; 10 bases are a match to TRBD2. This CDR3 is built from 15 residues. Per the germline V gene, CDR1 is SNHLY and CDR2 is FYNNEI. J lost 1 base, V lost 7 bases, and 7 bases had no gene match. The CDR3 is CASMAETSGSYEQYF. CDR3 DNA: TGTGCCAGCATGGCCGAGACTAGCGGGTCCTACGAGCAGTACTTC.

The chain employs TRBV19 and TRBJ2-1; TRBD1 agrees at 7 bases. CDR1 and CDR2 from the germline V gene are LNHDA and SQIVND (reference sequence). Germline trimming cut 4 bases from V and 6 bases from J; bases unmatched to any gene: 6. The CDR3 extends over 14 amino acids. The CDR3: CASSRTGAGNEQFF. The CDR3 DNA sequence: TGTGCCAGTAGTAGAACAGGGGCGGGCAATGAGCAGTTCTTC.

The chain is built from TRBV5-1 and TRBJ2-7; D possibly corresponds to TRBD2 (5 bases). V gave up 1 base and J gave up 7 bases, with 18 bases separating them. Germline V gives CDR1 SGHRS, CDR2 YFSETQ. This CDR3 comprises 15 residues. CDR3 DNA sequence: TGCGCCAGCAGCTTGTCGACGGGAAAAAGTGGGGAGCAGTACTTC. This translates into CASSLSTGKSGEQYF.

This chain uses TRBV2 with TRBJ1-4; the D gene is possibly TRBD1 (5 bases). The V gene lost 8 bases and the J gene lost 5 bases, with 18 bases spanning the gap. Per the germline V gene, CDR1 is SNHLY and CDR2 is FYNNEI. The CDR3 sequence is 15 residues long. CDR3 region: CASSQQGVWNEKLFF. The CDR3 DNA sequence: TGTGCCAGCTCACAGCAAGGGGTCTGGAATGAAAAACTGTTTTTT.

As to this clone: Germline is not matched at one junction end, which may reflect a read error. The chain carries TRBV28 and TRBJ1-4; D gene uncertain. CDR1 MDHEN and CDR2 SYDVKM come from the germline V gene. This CDR3 comprises 11 residues. CDR3 nucleotides: TGTGCCAGCGCAACAAATGAAAAACTGTTTTTT. It is translated as CASATNEKLFF.

CDR3 sequence: CASSHSSETGEGYTF. CDR3 DNA: TGTGCCAGCAGTCATAGTTCCGAGACAGGGGAAGGCTACACCTTC. V and J are TRBV7-9 and TRBJ1-2; 8 bases are shared with TRBD1. V was pared by 6 bases and J by 8 bases, with 14 bases of the junction left unmatched. CDR1 is SEHNR, CDR2 FQNEAQ, per germline (reference sequence). There are 15 residues in the CDR3.

The V call is TRBV20-1, the J call TRBJ2-5; 7 bases agree with TRBD2. This CDR3 spans 11 amino acids. The trim removed 3 bases at V and 10 bases at J, leaving 5 bases unmatched. CDR1 is DFQATT, CDR2 SNEGSKA, per germline (reference sequence). CDR3 sequence: CSARSAGDQYF. The CDR3 nucleotides are TGCAGTGCTAGGTCGGCGGGGGACCAGTACTTC.

The chain has TRBV11-2 and TRBJ1-2, with TRBD1 matching 12 bases. V shed 3 bases and J 4 bases; nucleotides not matched to a gene: 6. Germline CDR1 SGHAT, CDR2 FQNNGV. The CDR3 consists of 16 residues. Here the CDR3 DNA reads TGTGCCAGCAGCTTTTCTGGGACAGGGGGCGCCTATGGCTACACCTTC. Protein: CASSFSGTGGAYGYTF.

The chain couples TRBV5-1 to TRBJ2-1; the match to TRBD1 covers 10 bases. The CDR3 is 15 residues long. The germline CDR1 and CDR2 sequences are SGHRS and YFSETQ. V lost 2 bases, J lost 10 bases, and 9 bases stayed unmatched. Here the CDR3 DNA reads TGCGCCAGCAGCTTTGGGGACAGGGGATATGGGGAGCAGTTCTTC. Translating gives CASSFGDRGYGEQFF. Full variable domain (outside the CDR3, taken from reference TRBV5-1 and TRBJ2-1): KAGVTQTPRYLIKTRGQQVTLSCSPISGHRSVSWYQQTPGQGLQFLFEYFSETQRNKGNFPGRFSGRQFSNSRSEMNVSTLELGDSALYLCASSFGDRGYGEQFFGPGTRLTVL.

The rearrangement joins TRBV6-5 to TRBJ2-7; D is unresolved. Deletions cut 0 bases from V and 0 bases from J, with 9 bases between. The germline CDR1 and CDR2 sequences are MNHEY and SVGAGI. CDR3 length equals 15 residues. The CDR3: CASSYSYSFSYEQYF. CDR3 coding DNA: TGTGCCAGCAGTTACTCCTACAGCTTCTCCTACGAGCAGTACTTC.

The chain employs TRBV6-5 and TRBJ1-1; D remains ambiguous. V was pared by 0 bases and J by 0 bases, with 11 bases between. Germline values: CDR1 MNHEY, CDR2 SVGAGI. CDR3 length: 16 residues. For the CDR3, the DNA is TGTGCCAGCAGTTACTCGAGGCGGGTAATGAACACTGAAGCTTTCTTT. This gives the protein CASSYSRRVMNTEAFF.

Turning to this clone: Other DNA sequences within the sample encode an identical CDR3. J is TRBJ1-3 and V is TRBV19; D unresolved. Trimming stripped 1 base from V and 0 bases from J, with 4 bases between. CDR1 and CDR2 from the germline V gene are LNHDA and SQIVND (reference sequence). This CDR3 has 14 residues. CDR3 nucleotides: TGTGCCAGTAGTATAGGGAGCTCTGGAAACACCATATATTTT. Its protein is CASSIGSSGNTIYF.

This chain joins TRBV2 and TRBJ1-2; D might be TRBD1 (5 bases). CDR3 length: 15 amino acids. Germline V lookup: CDR1 SNHLY, CDR2 FYNNEI. The V and J ends lost 3 bases and 4 bases respectively, with 15 bases between them. CDR3 nucleotide sequence: TGTGCCAGCAGTGATCAAATTAGGGGCCTCTATGGCTACACCTTC. It specifies CASSDQIRGLYGYTF.

Concerning this clone itself: The sample has other DNA sequences that encode this CDR3 too. This chain links TRBV5-1 with TRBJ2-7; TRBD1 matches at 7 bases. The trim removed 0 bases at V and 6 bases at J, leaving 6 bases unmatched. Per the germline V gene, CDR1 is SGHRS and CDR2 is YFSETQ. This CDR3 is 14 amino acids long. The CDR3 region has the DNA TGCGCCAGCAGCTTGGGACAGGGCCCCCTCGAGCAGTACTTC. The encoded protein is CASSLGQGPLEQYF.

The chain joins TRBV7-9 to TRBJ1-2, with a weak D call TRBD1 (5 bases). V was shortened by 5 bases and J by 4 bases, with 11 bases between the two germline ends. Germline-derived CDR1 and CDR2 are SEHNR and FQNEAQ (reference sequence). The CDR3 has 13 amino acids. CDR3 in amino acids: CASSHRQSYGYTF. The CDR3 DNA sequence: TGTGCCAGCAGCCACCGACAGAGCTATGGCTACACCTTC.

The chain recombines TRBV30 with TRBJ1-2; 7 bases agree with TRBD1. After removal of 1 base from V and 8 bases from J, the junction contained 4 bases not matched to a gene. This CDR3 contains 12 residues. From germline, CDR1 is GTSNPN and CDR2 SVGIG (reference sequence). CDR3 bases: TGTGCCTGGAGTGCGACAGGGTGGGGCTACACCTTC. It translates to CAWSATGWGYTF. Based on the CDR3 plus reference TRBV30 and TRBJ1-2, the full variable domain is SQTIHQWPATLVQPVGSPLSLECTVEGTSNPNLYWYRQAAGRGLQLLFYSVGIGQISSEVPQNLSASRPQDRQFILSSKKLLLSDSGFYLCAWSATGWGYTFGSGTRLTVV.